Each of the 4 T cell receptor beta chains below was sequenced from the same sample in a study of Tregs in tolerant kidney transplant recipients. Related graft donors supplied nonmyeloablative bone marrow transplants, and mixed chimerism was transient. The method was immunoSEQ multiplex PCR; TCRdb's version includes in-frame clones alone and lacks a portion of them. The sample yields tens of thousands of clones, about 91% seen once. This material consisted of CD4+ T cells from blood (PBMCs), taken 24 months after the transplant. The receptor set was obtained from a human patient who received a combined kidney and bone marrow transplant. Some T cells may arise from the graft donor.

The CDR3 DNA reads as TGTGCCTGGAGTAGAACGGGGATCTTGGGTAATTCACCCCTCCACTTT. Its protein is CAWSRTGILGNSPLHF. The chain is built from TRBV30 and TRBJ1-6; no clear D gene. Trimming cost V 2 bases and J 6 bases, with 17 bases left between them. In germline, CDR1 is GTSNPN, CDR2 SVGIG (reference sequence). The CDR3 has 16 residues.

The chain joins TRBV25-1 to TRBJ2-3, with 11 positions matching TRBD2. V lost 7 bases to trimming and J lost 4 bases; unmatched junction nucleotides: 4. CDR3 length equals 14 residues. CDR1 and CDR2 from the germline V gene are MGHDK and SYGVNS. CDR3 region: CASTTSGSADTQYF. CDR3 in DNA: TGTGCCAGCACAACTAGCGGGAGCGCAGATACGCAGTATTTT.

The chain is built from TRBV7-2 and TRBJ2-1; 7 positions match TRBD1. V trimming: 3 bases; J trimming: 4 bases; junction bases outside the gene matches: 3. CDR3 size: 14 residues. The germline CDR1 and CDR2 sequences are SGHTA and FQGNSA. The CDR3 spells CASSLTGLYNEQFF. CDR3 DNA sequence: TGTGCCAGCAGCTTGACAGGGCTGTACAATGAGCAGTTCTTC.

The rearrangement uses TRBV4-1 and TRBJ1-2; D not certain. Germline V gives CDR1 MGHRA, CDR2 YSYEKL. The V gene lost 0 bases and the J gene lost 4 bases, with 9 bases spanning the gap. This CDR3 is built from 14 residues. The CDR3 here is CASSQDLTVYGYTF. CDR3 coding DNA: TGCGCCAGCAGCCAAGATCTAACAGTCTATGGCTACACCTTC.